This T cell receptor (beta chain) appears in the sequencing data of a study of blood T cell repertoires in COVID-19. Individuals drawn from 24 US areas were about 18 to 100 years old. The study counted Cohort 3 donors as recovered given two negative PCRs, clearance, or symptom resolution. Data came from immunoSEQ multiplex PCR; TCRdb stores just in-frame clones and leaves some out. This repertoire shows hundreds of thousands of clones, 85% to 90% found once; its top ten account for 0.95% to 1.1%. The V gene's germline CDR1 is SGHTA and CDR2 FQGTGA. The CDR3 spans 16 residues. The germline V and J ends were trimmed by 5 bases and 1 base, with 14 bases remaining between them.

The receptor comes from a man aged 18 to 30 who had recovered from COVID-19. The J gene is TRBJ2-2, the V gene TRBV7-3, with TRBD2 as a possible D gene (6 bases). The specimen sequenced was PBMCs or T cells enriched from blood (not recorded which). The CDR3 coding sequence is TGTGCCAGCAGCCCCCGAACGGGGGTGAACACCGGGGAGCTGTTTTTT. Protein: CASSPRTGVNTGELFF.